What follows are 14 T cell receptor beta chains derived from one specimen sequenced in a study of T cell responses to AZD1222 COVID-19 vaccine. Assay used: immunoSEQ multiplex PCR; TCRdb lists only in-frame clones, some missing. This sample has about 50,000 clones; roughly 80% occur once, and the top ten carry 5%. Specimen: peripheral blood, collected 28 days after the second AZD1222 dose. These receptors were collected from an adult who received the AZD1222 COVID-19 vaccine.

V is TRBV5-4 and J is TRBJ2-5; perhaps TRBD1 as D (6 bases). This CDR3 is built from 15 residues. V gave up 0 bases and J gave up 5 bases, with 14 bases separating them. CDR1 is SGHNT and CDR2 is YYREEE in the germline V gene (reference sequence). The DNA for the CDR3 is TGTGCCAGCAGCTTGGCGGCAGGGGAAGGGGAGACCCAGTACTTC. Amino acids: CASSLAAGEGETQYF.

The chain couples TRBV28 to TRBJ1-6; 7 bases are shared with TRBD1. This CDR3 has 13 residues. CDR1 MDHEN and CDR2 SYDVKM come from the germline V gene. V lost 5 bases, J lost 13 bases, and 8 bases stayed unmatched. The CDR3 DNA follows: TGTGCCAGCAGTGACAGGGTCGGGTCGCCCCTCCACTTT. Protein: CASSDRVGSPLHF.

This chain uses TRBV7-2 with TRBJ1-1; no clear D gene. Trimming left V 0 bases short and J 1 base short, with 3 bases between. Germline V CDR1 and CDR2: SGHTA, FQGNSA. The CDR3 spans 13 residues. DNA for the CDR3: TGTGCCAGCAGCTTAGCACCGAACACTGAAGCTTTCTTT. This sequence encodes CASSLAPNTEAFF.

V is TRBV18 and J is TRBJ1-1; D ambiguous. CDR1 and CDR2 (germline): KGHSH, LQKENI. V lost 5 bases and J lost 1, with 8 bases in between. The CDR3 is 13 amino acids. The CDR3 loop is CASSGKPNTEAFF. DNA of the CDR3: TGTGCCAGCTCAGGGAAACCGAACACTGAAGCTTTCTTT.

The table lists this clone with a count of one. The rearrangement uses TRBV3-1 (or the pseudogene TRBV3-2) and TRBJ2-7; D ambiguous. CDR3 length equals 14 residues. Deletions cut 0 bases from V and 4 bases from J, with 10 bases between. Germline values: CDR1 LGHDT, CDR2 YNNKEL (reference sequence). The chain's CDR3 is CASSQDLPGYEQYF. The CDR3 region has the DNA TGTGCCAGCAGCCAAGATCTGCCCGGTTACGAGCAGTACTTC.

The V gene is TRBV28, the J gene TRBJ1-5; D may be TRBD1 (6 bases). The germline V gene has CDR1 MDHEN and CDR2 SYDVKM. Deletions cut 4 bases from V and 7 bases from J, with 17 bases between. The CDR3 consists of 15 residues. The CDR3 DNA is TGTGCCAGCAGTTACACAGGGTCCGGCGGCCAGCCCCAGCATTTT. Its translation is CASSYTGSGGQPQHF.

In nucleotides, the CDR3 is TGCGCCAGCAGCAGCTTGGGGACTAGCGGGAGGAATGAGCAGTTCTTC. Its translation is CASSSLGTSGRNEQFF. V usage is TRBV5-1 and J usage is TRBJ2-1, with TRBD2 matching 15 bases. The germline gives CDR1 SGHRS, CDR2 YFSETQ. This CDR3 region has 16 residues. V gave up 4 bases and J gave up 7 bases; unmatched junction bases: 6.

The V gene is TRBV27, the J gene TRBJ2-3; no definite D call. Per germline, CDR1 MNHEY and CDR2 SMNVEV (reference sequence). Deletions cut 4 bases from V and 0 bases from J, with 14 bases between. The CDR3 loop spans 16 amino acids. The CDR3 sequence is CASSSRGGRSTDTQYF. The CDR3 DNA is TGTGCCAGCAGTTCCCGCGGCGGCCGTAGCACAGATACGCAGTATTTT.

The chain couples TRBV19 to TRBJ1-2; D is unclear. The CDR3 consists of 11 residues. Deletions cut 8 bases from V and 6 bases from J, with 10 bases between. Per the germline V gene, CDR1 is LNHDA and CDR2 is SQIVND (reference sequence). Here the CDR3 reads CASSRLDGYTF. Here the CDR3 DNA reads TGTGCCAGTTCAAGGCTGGATGGCTACACCTTC.

V is TRBV4-1 and J is TRBJ2-1; 9 bases match TRBD2. Germline CDR1 and CDR2: MGHRA and YSYEKL. V was pared by 1 base and J by 0 bases, with 1 base of the junction left unmatched. CDR3 length equals 16 residues. DNA for the CDR3: TGCGCCAGCAGCCAAGCACTAGCGGGCTCCTACAATGAGCAGTTCTTC. Translated, it gives CASSQALAGSYNEQFF.

V gene TRBV19 combines with J gene TRBJ1-2; possibly TRBD1 for D (6 bases). Germline V gene data show CDR1 as LNHDA and CDR2 as SQIVND (reference sequence). V dropped 7 bases and J dropped 2 bases, with 14 bases sitting between them. CDR3 length: 14 residues. The CDR3 is CASNVGGANYGYTF. The CDR3 DNA reads TGTGCCAGTAATGTTGGGGGGGCCAACTATGGCTACACCTTC.

This clone was observed a single time. The chain has TRBV5-4 and TRBJ2-6, with D perhaps matching TRBD2 (7 bases). The CDR3 loop spans 15 amino acids. V was shortened by 5 bases and J by 2 bases, with 11 bases between the two germline ends. The germline CDR1 and CDR2 sequences are SGHNT and YYREEE (reference sequence). In DNA, the CDR3 is TGTGCCAGCAGTTCGGGGGGCCCTGGGGCCAACGTCCTGACTTTC. Encoded protein: CASSSGGPGANVLTF.

The CDR3 bases are TGCGCCAGCAGCCTAAGAGGGGTAACAAGCACTGAAGCTTTCTTT. Translating gives CASSLRGVTSTEAFF. This chain connects TRBV4-1 to TRBJ1-1; a weak D match, TRBD1 (5 bases). Germline CDR1 reads MGHRA; CDR2 reads YSYEKL. This CDR3 region has 15 residues. Between the trimmed V and J ends, which lost 4 bases and 4 bases, there was a span of 16 bases.

V gene TRBV12-1 combines with J gene TRBJ2-1; whether TRBD1, the table's D call, matches the DNA was not checked. TRBV12-1 is an annotated pseudogene. This CDR3 contains 14 residues. The CDR3 here is CASSSLMPRDEQFF. In nucleotides, the CDR3 is TGTGCCAGCAGCTCACTAATGCCCAGGGATGAGCAGTTCTTC.